Below, 23 T cell receptor beta chains from the same sample are listed, as sequenced in a study of T cells in Graves' hyperthyroidism and ophthalmopathy (dated by TCRdb to about 2019). Libraries were constructed by multiplex PCR. The data were produced on an Illumina HiSeq 2000. The TCR beta CDR3 regions were amplified from the RNA transcripts. A first-round RT-PCR of the TCR CDR3 used the HTBI primer set with the Qiagen OneStep RT-PCR kit. TCRdb's own reprocessing of the public reads used fastp at Q25 and MiXCR and kept productive beta chains. Rows with a matching CDR3 protein are joined into one entry that keeps the most common DNA and genes. The sample profile shows around 400,000 distinct CDR3 sequences; approximately 16% of them were found once. Roughly a fifth of the sample is held by the ten biggest clonotypes. Material: blood. All receptors derive from a woman aged 60-75 years with Graves' ophthalmopathy.

The table lists this clonotype with many counts. The chain couples TRBV20-1 to TRBJ2-7; TRBD1 or TRBD2 may be the D gene (6 bases each). CDR1 and CDR2 (germline): DFQATT, SNEGSKA (reference sequence). V was trimmed by 6 bases and J by 0 bases, leaving 15 bases between them. The CDR3 is 14 amino acids. CDR3 in amino acids: CSAVRGGSSYEQYF. The CDR3 DNA is TGCAGTGCGGTGAGAGGGGGGAGCTCCTACGAGCAGTACTTC.

The sample holds many counts of this clonotype. The genes are TRBV9 and TRBJ2-1; TRBD2 matches at 7 bases. Germline V gives CDR1 SGDLS, CDR2 YYNGEE. The junction had 7 bases not matched to a gene; V was cut back by 0 bases and J by 4 bases. The CDR3 totals 16 residues. CDR3 region: CASSVGSSGPYNEQFF. CDR3 DNA: TGTGCCAGCAGCGTAGGGAGTAGCGGGCCTTACAATGAGCAGTTCTTC. The entire variable domain, with the rest obtained from reference TRBV9 and TRBJ2-1, is as follows: DSGVTQTPKHLITATGQRVTLRCSPRSGDLSVYWYQQSLDQGLQFLIQYYNGEERAKGNILERFSAQQFPDLHSELNLSSLELGDSALYFCASSVGSSGPYNEQFFGPGTRLTVL.

This clonotype was picked up many times. This chain connects TRBV20-1 to TRBJ2-4, with D tentatively TRBD1 or TRBD2 (6 bases each). V was cut by 6 bases and J by 7 bases, with 16 bases left in between. The CDR3 contains 13 residues. Germline-derived CDR1 and CDR2 are DFQATT and SNEGSKA (reference sequence). The CDR3, as DNA: TGCAGTGCGAGGGAAAGGGGGGATAACATTCAGTACTTC. This encodes CSARERGDNIQYF.

This clonotype was found a few times. The chain combines TRBV7-3 with TRBJ2-1, with 8 positions matching TRBD2. V was clipped by 5 bases and J by 6 bases; unmatched bases: 9. CDR1 SGHTA and CDR2 FQGTGA come from the germline V gene. The CDR3 has 15 residues. Written as DNA, the CDR3 is TGTGCCAGCAGCCCTATGGGGACTAGTCTCAATGAGCAGTTCTTC. This codes for CASSPMGTSLNEQFF.

The chain has TRBV10-3 and TRBJ2-3; possible D gene TRBD1, 6 bases. Germline V gene lookup returns CDR1 ENHRY and CDR2 SYGVKD. The germline V and J ends were trimmed by 11 bases and 2 bases, with 14 bases remaining between them. CDR3 length: 13 amino acids. The CDR3 reads CAGARGHTDTQYF. CDR3 DNA sequence: TGTGCCGGGGCCAGGGGACACACAGATACGCAGTATTTT.

This clonotype has ten or more counts. This chain connects TRBV3-1 to TRBJ2-7; 7 bases agree with TRBD1. This CDR3 has 16 amino acids. Germline V CDR1 and CDR2: LGHDT, YNNKEL (reference sequence). The trim removed 3 bases at V and 9 bases at J, leaving 17 bases unmatched. CDR3 in amino acids: CASSHQGQFRVGGQYF. CDR3 DNA: TGTGCCAGCAGCCATCAGGGACAGTTCAGGGTTGGGGGGCAGTACTTC.

This clonotype was detected many times. The V and J genes are TRBV27 and TRBJ1-1; tentatively, D is TRBD1 (5 bases). Germline V CDR1 and CDR2: MNHEY, SMNVEV (reference sequence). Trimming took 4 bases from V and 1 from J, leaving 13 bases between them. CDR3 length: 15 residues. In DNA form, the CDR3 reads TGTGCCAGCAGTTCTCGGGGGGGACGGAACACTGAAGCTTTCTTT. As protein: CASSSRGGRNTEAFF.

This clonotype was counted many times. V usage is TRBV2 and J usage is TRBJ2-2; D perhaps matches TRBD2 (5 bases). In germline, CDR1 is SNHLY, CDR2 FYNNEI. Trimming left V 2 bases short and J 0 bases short, with 7 bases between. The CDR3 contains 15 residues. DNA of the CDR3: TGTGCCAGCAGTGAACGGAGGACGAACACCGGGGAGCTGTTTTTT. Translation gives CASSERRTNTGELFF. Variable domain in full (rest from reference TRBV2 and TRBJ2-2): EPEVTQTPSHQVTQMGQEVILRCVPISNHLYFYWYRQILGQKVEFLVSFYNNEISEKSEIFDDQFSVERPDGSNFTLKIRSTKLEDSAMYFCASSERRTNTGELFFGEGSRLTVL.

In this sample, this clonotype turned up many times. The V call is TRBV7-3, the J call TRBJ2-1, with 10 bases that match TRBD2. The germline V gene has CDR1 SGHTA and CDR2 FQGTGA. The V and J ends lost 5 bases and 9 bases, in that order; junction bases with no gene match: 13. The CDR3 spans 16 residues. The CDR3 coding sequence is TGTGCCAGCAGCGCCCAGGAAGCGGGAGGGCGGGGTGAGCAGTTCTTC. Residues: CASSAQEAGGRGEQFF.

As regards this clonotype: With a much larger clone just one base away, this may be a read error. The chain couples TRBV2 to TRBJ2-7; D unresolved. Germline assignment: CDR1 SNHLY and CDR2 FYNNEI. Trimming cost V 3 bases and J 6 bases, with 12 bases left between them. This CDR3 spans 13 amino acids. The CDR3 here is CASSETTACEQYF. DNA of the CDR3: TGTGCCAGCAGTGAGACGACGGCTTGCGAGCAGTACTTC.

This clonotype has ten or more counts. The chain joins TRBV7-9 to TRBJ1-1; 8 bases are shared with TRBD1. V lost 5 bases, J lost 6 bases, and 11 bases stayed unmatched. The germline V gene encodes CDR1 SEHNR and CDR2 FQNEAQ (reference sequence). This CDR3 region has 15 residues. Here the CDR3 reads CASSRQGPRGPEAFF. For the CDR3, the DNA is TGTGCCAGCAGCAGACAGGGGCCCCGGGGACCTGAAGCTTTCTTT.

There are many counts of this clonotype. The chain is built from TRBV11-2 and TRBJ2-7; D uncertain. V lost 1 base and J 5 bases, leaving 9 bases between the germline ends. Germline V gene lookup returns CDR1 SGHAT and CDR2 FQNNGV. The CDR3 loop spans 13 amino acids. The CDR3 is CASSLARVNEQYF. The CDR3 DNA reads TGTGCCAGCAGCTTAGCTCGTGTAAACGAGCAGTACTTC.

The genes are TRBV28 and TRBJ1-1; 7 bases agree with TRBD1. From germline, CDR1 is MDHEN and CDR2 SYDVKM. V was clipped by 3 bases and J by 7 bases; unmatched bases: 11. The CDR3 totals 15 residues. The DNA for the CDR3 is TGTGCCAGCAGTTTCCCAGACAGGGTGAAGGTTGAAGCTTTCTTT. This translates into CASSFPDRVKVEAFF.

The chain has TRBV29-1 and TRBJ1-2; no clear D gene. Germline V lookup: CDR1 SQVTM, CDR2 ANQGSEA. V shed 5 bases and J shed 4 bases, with 8 bases lying between them. The CDR3 sequence is 11 residues long. For the CDR3, the DNA is TGCAGCGTTCGGGGATTCTATGGCTACACCTTC. Its translation is CSVRGFYGYTF.

This clonotype was found many times. The J gene is TRBJ2-4, the V gene TRBV6-2 or TRBV6-3; D possibly corresponds to TRBD1 (5 bases). This CDR3 is 17 amino acids long. V lost 0 bases, J lost 0 bases, and 12 bases lay in between. In germline, CDR1 is MNHEY, CDR2 SVGEGT. CDR3 region: CASSYSKTAQAKNIQYF. The CDR3 DNA follows: TGTGCCAGCAGTTACTCGAAGACAGCGCAAGCCAAAAACATTCAGTACTTC.

In its sample, this clonotype was seen many times. The chain uses TRBV3-1 and TRBJ2-5; tentative D call: TRBD1 (6 bases). The germline CDR1 and CDR2 sequences are LGHDT and YNNKEL (reference sequence). Trimming removed 3 bases at V and 5 bases at J, with 13 bases between. CDR3 length: 14 residues. The CDR3 DNA follows: TGTGCCAGCAGCCAGGGGGCGTATGGCGAGACCCAGTACTTC. Translating gives CASSQGAYGETQYF.

This clonotype was detected ten times or more. The rearrangement joins TRBV12-3 or TRBV12-4 to TRBJ2-2, with 8 nucleotides matching TRBD1. V lost 1 base, J lost 4 bases, and 5 bases stayed unmatched. This CDR3 spans 16 amino acids. The CDR3 loop is CASSLGQGATTGELFF. DNA of the CDR3: TGTGCCAGCAGTTTAGGCCAGGGGGCGACCACCGGGGAGCTGTTTTTT.

In its sample, this clonotype was seen a few times. The rearrangement joins TRBV2 to TRBJ2-1; possibly TRBD2 for D (7 bases). The CDR3 has 14 residues. Germline V gene data show CDR1 as SNHLY and CDR2 as FYNNEI. V was clipped by 6 bases and J by 6 bases, with 15 bases between them. The CDR3 here is CASRGGAGANEQFF. The CDR3 nucleotides read TGTGCCAGCAGGGGGGGGGCGGGGGCCAATGAGCAGTTCTTC.

This clonotype was seen many times. This rearrangement joins TRBV18 to TRBJ1-1; D gene ambiguous. V was cut by 1 base and J by 7 bases, with 4 bases left in between. The CDR3 runs 11 residues. Germline loops: CDR1 KGHSH, CDR2 LQKENI. CDR3 sequence: CASSPQVEAFF. CDR3 nucleotide sequence: TGTGCCAGCTCACCACAGGTTGAAGCTTTCTTT.

DNA for the CDR3: TGTGCCAGCAGCCCTAATCCCGGGACTAGCGGAAATTACAATGAGCAGTTCTTC. Residues: CASSPNPGTSGNYNEQFF. V gene TRBV7-3 combines with J gene TRBJ2-1; 11 bases line up with TRBD2. Trimming at V came to 5 bases and at J to 4 bases, leaving 13 bases not matched to a gene. This CDR3 has 18 amino acids. Germline V gene sequence: CDR1 SGHTA, CDR2 FQGTGA.

There are many counts of this clonotype. The chain is built from TRBV3-1 and TRBJ1-1; 12 bases map to TRBD1. From germline, CDR1 is LGHDT and CDR2 YNNKEL (reference sequence). This CDR3 is 18 amino acids long. V was pared by 6 bases and J by 0 bases, with 11 bases of the junction left unmatched. The CDR3 nucleotides read TGTGCCAGCAGGCCTCCGGGACAGGGGGCGAGGGTGAACACTGAAGCTTTCTTT. It encodes CASRPPGQGARVNTEAFF.

This clonotype was recorded a few times. The chain couples TRBV6-4 to TRBJ1-4; D is possibly TRBD1 (5 bases). V was shortened by 2 bases and J by 1 base, with 11 bases between the two germline ends. Germline values: CDR1 MRHNA, CDR2 SNTAGT. The CDR3 covers 16 residues. This CDR3 reads CASSDRTGRTNEKLFF. CDR3 nucleotides: TGTGCCAGCAGTGACAGAACAGGACGAACTAATGAAAAACTGTTTTTT.

The sample holds many counts of this clonotype. The chain recombines TRBV30 with TRBJ2-2, with TRBD1 identical over 8 bases. Germline-derived CDR1 and CDR2 are GTSNPN and SVGIG (reference sequence). J lost 3 bases, V lost 3 bases, and 3 bases had no gene match. The CDR3 consists of 14 residues. CDR3: CAWRRQGYTGELFF. The DNA for the CDR3 is TGTGCCTGGAGGAGACAGGGGTACACCGGGGAGCTGTTTTTT.